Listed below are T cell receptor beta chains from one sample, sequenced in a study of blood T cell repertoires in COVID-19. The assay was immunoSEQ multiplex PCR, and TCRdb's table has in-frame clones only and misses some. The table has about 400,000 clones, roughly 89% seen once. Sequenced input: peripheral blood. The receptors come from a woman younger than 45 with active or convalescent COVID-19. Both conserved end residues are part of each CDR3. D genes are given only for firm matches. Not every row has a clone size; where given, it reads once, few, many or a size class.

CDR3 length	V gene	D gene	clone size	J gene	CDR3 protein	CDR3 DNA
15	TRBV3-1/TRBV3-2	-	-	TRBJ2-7	CASSQAGYNPYEQYF	TGTGCCAGCAGCCAAGCAGGGTATAATCCCTACGAGCAGTACTTC
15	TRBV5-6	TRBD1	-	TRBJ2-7	CASSADPGGTYEQYF	TGTGCCAGCAGCGCGGACCCAGGGGGAACCTACGAGCAGTACTTC
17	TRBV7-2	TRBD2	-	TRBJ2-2	CASSLVATSSTSGELFF	TGTGCCAGCAGCTTAGTAGCGACTAGCTCCACGAGCGGGGAGCTGTTTTTT
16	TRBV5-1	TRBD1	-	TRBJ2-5	CASSLGGQGVLETQYF	TGCGCCAGCAGCTTGGGCGGACAGGGAGTGTTGGAGACCCAGTACTTC
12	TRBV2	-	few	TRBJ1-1	CASSEDFTEAFF	TGTGCCAGCAGTGAAGACTTCACTGAAGCTTTCTTT
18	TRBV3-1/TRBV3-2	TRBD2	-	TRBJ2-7	CASSQVREGAPRAYEQYF	TGTGCCAGCAGCCAAGTTCGGGAGGGAGCGCCACGAGCCTACGAGCAGTACTTC
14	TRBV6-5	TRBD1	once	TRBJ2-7	CASSYRTGGYEQYF	TGTGCCAGCAGTTACCGGACAGGGGGGTACGAGCAGTACTTC
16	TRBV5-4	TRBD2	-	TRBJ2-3	CASSPGWLAGVDTQYF	TGTGCCAGCAGCCCAGGTTGGCTAGCGGGAGTAGATACGCAGTATTTT
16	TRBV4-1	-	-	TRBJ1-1	CASSQPSRARDTEAFF	TGCGCCAGCAGCCAACCCAGTCGGGCGCGGGACACTGAAGCTTTCTTT
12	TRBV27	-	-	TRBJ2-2	CASSRTAGELFF	TGTGCCAGCAGTAGGACAGCCGGGGAGCTGTTTTTT
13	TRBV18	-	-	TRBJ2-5	CASTNRVMETQYF	TGTGCCAGCACAAACAGGGTAATGGAGACCCAGTACTTC
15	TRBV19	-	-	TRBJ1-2	CASSMLQGGIYGYTF	TGTGCCAGTAGTATGTTACAGGGTGGCATCTATGGCTACACCTTC
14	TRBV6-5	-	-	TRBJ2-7	CASRKDGGSYEQYF	TGTGCCAGCAGGAAGGACGGGGGCTCCTACGAGCAGTACTTC
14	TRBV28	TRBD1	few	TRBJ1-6	CASSSGQGALPLHF	TGTGCCAGCAGCTCCGGACAGGGGGCCTTGCCCCTCCACTTT
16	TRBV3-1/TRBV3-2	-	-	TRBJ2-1	CASSQVTVSSYNEQFF	TGTGCCAGCAGCCAAGTGACAGTATCCTCCTACAATGAGCAGTTCTTC
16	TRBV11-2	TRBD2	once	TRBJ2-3	CASSSGLAGGQDTQYF	TGTGCCAGCAGCTCAGGACTAGCGGGGGGGCAGGATACGCAGTATTTT
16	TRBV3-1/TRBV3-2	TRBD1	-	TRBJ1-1	CASSHPTGWINTEAFF	TGTGCCAGCAGCCATCCGACAGGGTGGATAAACACTGAAGCTTTCTTT
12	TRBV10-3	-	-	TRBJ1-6	CAIRGGNSPLHF	TGTGCCATCAGGGGGGGTAATTCACCCCTCCACTTT
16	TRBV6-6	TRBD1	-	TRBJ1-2	CASSYPTGDIEYGYTF	TGTGCCAGCAGTTACCCGACAGGGGACATTGAATATGGCTACACCTTC
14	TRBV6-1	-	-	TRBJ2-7	CASSERGEGYEQYF	TGTGCCAGCAGTGAAAGGGGGGAGGGGTACGAGCAGTACTTC